One sample yielded the 18 T cell receptor beta chains listed below, sequenced in a study of blood T cell repertoires in COVID-19. Some clones are missing from TCRdb's copy, which holds only in-frame ones; the method was immunoSEQ multiplex PCR. This sample yields over 120,000 clones, of which over 85% are seen a single time; around 1.6% belongs to the top ten. The material sequenced was peripheral blood. The receptors come from a human donor in a cohort sampled during active COVID-19.

This chain uses TRBV6-2 or TRBV6-3 with TRBJ2-7; D possibly corresponds to TRBD1 (6 bases). The CDR3 loop spans 13 amino acids. In germline, CDR1 is MNHEY, CDR2 SVGEGT. V gave up 4 bases and J gave up 3 bases, with 10 bases separating them. The CDR3 DNA reads TGTGCCAGCAGTTTGGGGACATACTACGAGCAGTACTTC. Protein sequence: CASSLGTYYEQYF.

This clone ranks as medium-sized. Written as DNA, the CDR3 is TGTGCCAGCAGCTTACCCGGGACTAGCATCCCCAATGAGCAGTTCTTC. Amino acid sequence: CASSLPGTSIPNEQFF. The chain links TRBV13 to TRBJ2-1, with 9 bases aligning to TRBD2. The CDR3 has 16 amino acids. The V segment lost 2 bases and the J segment 6 bases; nucleotides outside the gene matches: 8. Germline CDR1 reads PRHDT; CDR2 reads FYEKMQ (reference sequence).

This clone was seen a few times. CDR3 amino acids: CASSGGRGQPQHF. The CDR3 region has the DNA TGCGCCAGCAGCGGGGGCCGCGGTCAGCCCCAGCATTTT. The chain carries TRBV5-1 and TRBJ1-5, with a weak D call TRBD1 (6 bases). The CDR3 contains 13 residues. Germline CDR1 is SGHRS and CDR2 is YFSETQ. Trimming pared 4 bases from V and 6 bases from J, leaving 11 bases between. The full variable domain, completed using reference TRBV5-1 and TRBJ1-5, is KAGVTQTPRYLIKTRGQQVTLSCSPISGHRSVSWYQQTPGQGLQFLFEYFSETQRNKGNFPGRFSGRQFSNSRSEMNVSTLELGDSALYLCASSGGRGQPQHFGDGTRLSIL.

V is TRBV11-1 and J is TRBJ2-5; TRBD1 matches 7 bases. The ends lost 8 bases at V and 5 bases at J; junction bases unmatched: 8. This CDR3 is built from 13 residues. Looked up from germline, CDR1 is SGHAT and CDR2 is FQDESV (reference sequence). This chain's CDR3 is CASSGQTRETQYF. CDR3 nucleotides: TGTGCCAGCTCGGGACAGACTCGGGAGACCCAGTACTTC.

V gene TRBV19 combines with J gene TRBJ1-1, with no clear D. CDR3 size: 13 residues. V was pared by 5 bases and J by 3 bases, with 10 bases between. Germline CDR1 LNHDA, CDR2 SQIVND (reference sequence). The DNA of the CDR3 is TGTGCCAGTAGTCAGTCAGGATACACTGAAGCTTTCTTT. Its protein is CASSQSGYTEAFF.

This chain joins TRBV4-3 and TRBJ1-2; D is perhaps TRBD1 (5 bases). V lost 0 bases to trimming and J lost 3 bases, with 8 bases between them. Germline V gene sequence: CDR1 LGHNA, CDR2 YSLEER. This CDR3 region has 14 residues. The CDR3 here is CASSQDFRDYGYTF. In nucleotides, the CDR3 is TGCGCCAGCAGCCAAGATTTCAGGGACTATGGCTACACCTTC.

This chain links TRBV7-3 with TRBJ1-2, with D perhaps matching TRBD1 (5 bases). Germline assignment: CDR1 SGHTA and CDR2 FQGTGA. V lost 3 bases, J lost 6 bases, and 14 bases lay in between. CDR3 length equals 14 residues. DNA for the CDR3: TGTGCCAGCAGCTTCTCCAGGGAGGAGCATGGCTACACCTTC. Its protein product is CASSFSREEHGYTF.

The rearrangement links TRBV6-5 to TRBJ1-4; weak D call: TRBD1 (6 bases). V was trimmed by 6 bases and J by 3 bases, leaving 14 bases between them. CDR1 MNHEY and CDR2 SVGAGI come from the germline V gene. The CDR3 length is 15 residues. The CDR3 region has the DNA TGTGCCAGCAGCGGACAGAAGGCAGCTAATGAAAAACTGTTTTTT. Encoded protein: CASSGQKAANEKLFF.

This clone was seen a few times. J is TRBJ1-1 and V is TRBV30, with TRBD1 matching 7 bases. Losses at the gene ends were 5 bases for V and 0 bases for J; bases not matched to a gene: 6. From germline, CDR1 is GTSNPN and CDR2 SVGIG (reference sequence). The CDR3 is 14 residues long. CDR3 nucleotides: TGTGCCTGGGTCGCAGGGGGGATGAACACTGAAGCTTTCTTT. It specifies CAWVAGGMNTEAFF.

This clone turned up a few times. The rearrangement links TRBV19 to TRBJ2-1; perhaps TRBD2 as D (7 bases). Germline V gives CDR1 LNHDA, CDR2 SQIVND (reference sequence). V dropped 6 bases and J dropped 8 bases, with 20 bases sitting between them. This CDR3 comprises 15 residues. The CDR3: CASSTLLGGLDEQFF. In DNA, the CDR3 is TGTGCCAGTAGCACACTTTTGGGGGGGCTGGATGAGCAGTTCTTC. The whole variable domain, remainder taken from reference TRBV19 and TRBJ2-1, is DGGITQSPKYLFRKEGQNVTLSCEQNLNHDAMYWYRQDPGQGLRLIYYSQIVNDFQKGDIAEGYSVSREKKESFPLTVTSAQKNPTAFYLCASSTLLGGLDEQFFGPGTRLTVL.

The chain links TRBV29-1 to TRBJ1-2; perhaps TRBD1 as D (6 bases). The CDR3 length is 15 residues. V dropped 3 bases and J dropped 0 bases, with 14 bases sitting between them. The V gene's germline CDR1 is SQVTM and CDR2 ANQGSEA. The CDR3 spells CSVESGQIANYGYTF. CDR3 DNA: TGCAGCGTTGAGTCCGGACAGATAGCTAACTATGGCTACACCTTC. Together with reference TRBV29-1 and TRBJ1-2, the CDR3 gives the full variable domain: SAVISQKPSRDICQRGTSLTIQCQVDSQVTMMFWYRQQPGQSLTLIATANQGSEATYESGFVIDKFPISRPNLTFSTLTVSNMSPEDSSIYLCSVESGQIANYGYTFGSGTRLTVV.

This clone appeared once. J is TRBJ1-1 and V is TRBV10-3; D gene uncertain. The CDR3 runs to 16 residues. V lost 2 bases, J lost 5 bases, and 18 bases lay in between. Germline lookup yields CDR1 ENHRY and CDR2 SYGVKD. The CDR3 DNA follows: TGTGCCATCAGTGAGAGTTTAGTGGTTCGGGGAACTGAAGCTTTCTTT. Its protein product is CAISESLVVRGTEAFF.

CDR3 residues: CASSYQTPGEGYEQYF. The CDR3 DNA follows: TGTGCCAGCAGTTACCAAACCCCCGGGGAGGGCTACGAGCAGTACTTC. The V call is TRBV6-5, the J call TRBJ2-7; 7 bases align to TRBD2. The CDR3 spans 16 residues. Per the germline V gene, CDR1 is MNHEY and CDR2 is SVGAGI. The J segment lost 3 bases and the V segment lost 2 bases, leaving 10 bases of the junction unmatched.

The chain is built from TRBV8-1 and TRBJ2-6; no DNA check was done on the table's D call, TRBD2. TRBV8-1 counts as a pseudogene. The CDR3 extends over 17 amino acids. The CDR3 spells CGSQLPDSPKSGNVLTF. Written as DNA, the CDR3 is TGTGGCAGTCAACTCCCTGATAGCCCAAAGTCGGGCAACGTCCTGACTTTC.

This clone was recorded once. V gene TRBV27 combines with J gene TRBJ1-1; D gene uncertain. The V end was cut by 6 bases, the J end by 5 bases, with 16 bases between. The CDR3 covers 14 residues. The germline gives CDR1 MNHEY, CDR2 SMNVEV (reference sequence). CDR3 sequence reads: CASREVVLRTEAFF. The CDR3 DNA reads TGTGCCAGCAGGGAGGTGGTCCTCCGAACTGAAGCTTTCTTT.

The gene calls are TRBV14 and TRBJ1-6, with TRBD1 matching over 9 bases. CDR3 length: 14 residues. Looked up from germline, CDR1 is SGHDN and CDR2 is FVKESK. V lost 4 bases and J lost 7; bases outside the gene matches: 2. CDR3 amino acids: CASSLDRGNSPLHF. DNA for the CDR3: TGTGCCAGCAGCCTAGACAGGGGGAATTCACCCCTCCACTTT.

V usage is TRBV11-3 and J usage is TRBJ2-3, with 7 nucleotides matching TRBD1. The CDR3 sequence is 16 residues long. J gave up 0 bases and V 1 base, and 4 bases lay outside the gene matches. The germline V gene encodes CDR1 SGHNT and CDR2 YENEEA. CDR3 loop: CASSLGQGRSTDTQYF. In nucleotides, the CDR3 is TGTGCCAGCAGCTTAGGACAGGGACGAAGCACAGATACGCAGTATTTT.

The chain has TRBV19 and TRBJ1-2; D perhaps matches TRBD1 (5 bases). Trimming shortened V by 7 bases and J by 4 bases, and 13 bases separated the two germline ends. CDR3 length: 13 amino acids. Germline V gene sequence: CDR1 LNHDA, CDR2 SQIVND (reference sequence). The CDR3 spells CASMGPTFYGYTF. The CDR3 nucleotides are TGTGCCAGTATGGGGCCGACGTTCTATGGCTACACCTTC.